These T cell receptor beta chains were read from a single sample in a study of T cell responses to AZD1222 COVID-19 vaccine. Data came from immunoSEQ multiplex PCR; TCRdb stores just in-frame clones and leaves some out. The sample includes 70,000 to 90,000 clones, under 90% of them seen just once. Source: peripheral blood, taken on day 0 of AZD1222 vaccination. The receptors were sampled from an adult in good health. Both conserved end residues are part of each CDR3. A D gene is named only where the DNA matches it firmly. Size is omitted from some rows. Given values are once, few, many or a class for expanded clones.

J | D | V | size | CDR3 | DNA
TRBJ1-1 | . | TRBV29-1 | . | CSASTAMNTEAFF | TGCAGCGCTTCGACAGCTATGAACACTGAAGCTTTCTTT
TRBJ2-7 | . | TRBV6-5 | . | CASSYLTQPPYEQYF | TGTGCCAGCAGTTACTTGACTCAGCCGCCCTACGAGCAGTACTTC
TRBJ2-7 | TRBD1 | TRBV28 | . | CASRSSGTGGSWQYF | TGTGCCAGCAGATCTTCCGGGACAGGGGGCTCGTGGCAGTACTTC
TRBJ2-1 | TRBD2 | TRBV30 | few | CAWSVLRGGYNEQFF | TGTGCCTGGAGTGTATTGCGGGGGGGTTACAATGAGCAGTTCTTC
TRBJ1-5 | TRBD1 | TRBV7-8 | . | CASSRAPGQGSPQHF | TGTGCCAGCAGCAGAGCCCCGGGACAGGGGTCGCCCCAGCATTTT
TRBJ1-5 | . | TRBV2 | . | CASSEVQPYSNQPQHF | TGTGCCAGCAGTGAAGTTCAGCCCTATAGCAATCAGCCCCAGCATTTT
TRBJ1-1 | . | TRBV12-3/TRBV12-4 | . | CASSFVENTEAFF | TGTGCCAGCAGTTTCGTGGAGAACACTGAAGCTTTCTTT
TRBJ1-1 | . | TRBV20-1 | few | CSARRGQAFF | TGCAGTGCTAGAAGGGGTCAAGCTTTCTTT
TRBJ1-4 | . | TRBV19 | . | CASSMPQGSNEKLFF | TGTGCCAGTAGTATGCCACAGGGATCTAATGAAAAACTGTTTTTT
TRBJ2-1 | TRBD2 | TRBV3-1/TRBV3-2 | . | CASSLGLAGYNEQFF | TGTGCCAGCAGCCTGGGACTAGCGGGGTACAATGAGCAGTTCTTC
TRBJ2-7 | TRBD1 | TRBV4-2 | . | CASSQEGDSSYEQYF | TGTGCCAGCAGCCAAGAAGGGGACAGCTCCTACGAGCAGTACTTC
TRBJ2-1 | TRBD1 | TRBV5-6 | . | CASSLISWDRAYNEQFF | TGTGCCAGCAGCTTAATCTCCTGGGACAGGGCCTACAATGAGCAGTTCTTC
TRBJ2-3 | TRBD2 | TRBV30 | . | CAWNFGTSDTDTQYF | TGTGCCTGGAATTTCGGGACTAGCGACACAGATACGCAGTATTTT
TRBJ1-2 | . | TRBV6-2/TRBV6-3 | . | CASNPGEEGHLVRGYTF | TGTGCCAGCAACCCGGGGGAAGAAGGACACCTCGTTCGTGGCTACACCTTC
TRBJ1-2 | TRBD1 | TRBV7-2 | few | CASSSRTGGFNYGYTF | TGTGCCAGCAGCTCCCGGACAGGGGGCTTTAACTATGGCTACACCTTC
TRBJ2-7 | . | TRBV21-1 | . | CASRRQDYPYEQYF | TGTGCCAGCAGGCGACAGGACTACCCCTACGAGCAGTACTTC
TRBJ1-5 | TRBD1 | TRBV23-1 | once | CASSPGTDNQPQHF | TGCGCCAGCAGCCCCGGGACAGACAATCAGCCCCAGCATTTT
TRBJ2-1 | TRBD1 | TRBV7-3 | . | CASSLRAGGLYNEQFF | TGTGCCAGCAGCCTCCGTGCAGGGGGCCTCTACAATGAGCAGTTCTTC
TRBJ1-1 | . | TRBV19 | . | CASSIWGNTEAFF | TGTGCCAGTAGTATATGGGGGAACACTGAAGCTTTCTTT
TRBJ1-4 | . | TRBV7-9 | . | CASSLSTGFNEKLFF | TGTGCCAGCAGCTTGAGCACAGGGTTTAATGAAAAACTGTTTTTT
TRBJ2-3 | TRBD2 | TRBV7-2 | . | CASSLSGGADTQYF | TGTGCCAGCAGCTTAAGCGGGGGGGCAGATACGCAGTATTTT
TRBJ2-1 | TRBD2 | TRBV18 | . | CASSPISGGPPEQFF | TGTGCCAGCTCACCAATTAGCGGGGGCCCCCCGGAGCAGTTCTTC
TRBJ1-3 | . | TRBV11-2 | . | CASSLLTAGNTIYF | TGTGCCAGCAGCTTACTGACAGCCGGAAACACCATATATTTT
TRBJ1-2 | . | TRBV7-9 | . | CASSIAGIDGYTF | TGTGCCAGCAGTATCGCAGGGATCGATGGCTACACCTTC
TRBJ1-1 | . | TRBV10-1 | once | CASSEMGSEAFF | TGCGCCAGCAGTGAGATGGGCAGTGAAGCTTTCTTT
TRBJ2-7 | . | TRBV30 | . | CAWSYGPHEQYF | TGTGCCTGGAGTTATGGACCCCACGAGCAGTACTTC
TRBJ2-7 | . | TRBV6-1 | few | CASSEELGNIYEQYF | TGTGCCAGCAGTGAAGAATTAGGGAACATCTACGAGCAGTACTTC
TRBJ2-7 | TRBD1 | TRBV11-2 | few | CASSQDRDTYEQYF | TGTGCCAGCAGCCAGGACAGGGATACCTACGAGCAGTACTTC
TRBJ2-3 | . | TRBV21-1 | . | CASTAVLVPTDTQYF | TGTGCCAGCACTGCAGTCCTAGTTCCGACAGATACGCAGTATTTT
TRBJ1-1 | . | TRBV11-2 | . | CASSPFRGNTEAFF | TGTGCCAGCAGCCCATTCAGGGGAAACACTGAAGCTTTCTTT
TRBJ2-7 | . | TRBV3-1/TRBV3-2 | . | CASSPYTRAEYEQYF | TGTGCCAGCAGCCCTTATACCAGGGCGGAATACGAGCAGTACTTC
TRBJ1-3 | . | TRBV7-9 | once | CASSLVAASGNTIYF | TGTGCCAGCAGCTTAGTGGCAGCTTCTGGAAACACCATATATTTT
TRBJ2-6 | . | TRBV15 | . | CATSRESSGANVLTF | TGTGCCACCAGCAGAGAGAGCTCTGGGGCCAACGTCCTGACTTTC
TRBJ2-7 | TRBD2 | TRBV13 | few | CASSWIGTSGIEQYF | TGTGCCAGCAGCTGGATCGGGACTAGCGGGATCGAGCAGTACTTC
TRBJ2-7 | . | TRBV18 | . | CASSVSLDRAHYEQYF | TGTGCCAGCTCAGTATCTCTCGACCGAGCCCACTACGAGCAGTACTTC
TRBJ1-2 | . | TRBV9 | . | CASSALTGKPNYGYTF | TGTGCCAGCAGCGCCCTCACGGGGAAACCTAACTATGGCTACACCTTC
TRBJ2-6 | . | TRBV6-4 | few | CASSEAGNSGANVLTF | TGTGCCAGCAGTGAAGCAGGGAACTCTGGGGCCAACGTCCTGACTTTC
TRBJ1-2 | TRBD1 | TRBV6-6 | . | CASVENTGAEGYTF | TGTGCCAGCGTCGAGAATACAGGGGCTGAGGGCTACACCTTC
TRBJ2-2 | TRBD1 | TRBV12-5 | . | CASGTGVTGELFF | TGTGCTAGTGGGACAGGGGTCACCGGGGAGCTGTTTTTT
TRBJ2-6 | . | TRBV6-1 | medium-sized | CASSDSGANVLTF | TGTGCCAGCAGTGATTCTGGGGCCAACGTCCTGACTTTC
TRBJ2-3 | . | TRBV18 | . | CASSPSRGRRTDTQYF | TGTGCCAGCTCACCGTCTCGGGGCAGGCGCACAGATACGCAGTATTTT
TRBJ2-1 | . | TRBV6-2/TRBV6-3 | . | CASSLRDSYNEQFF | TGTGCCAGCAGCCTCCGGGACTCATACAATGAGCAGTTCTTC
TRBJ2-7 | TRBD1 | TRBV5-1 | . | CASSFPKTGGWTSEQYF | TGCGCCAGCAGCTTCCCGAAGACAGGGGGCTGGACGAGCGAGCAGTACTTC
TRBJ1-1 | . | TRBV6-5 | . | CASRQGRGGTEAFF | TGTGCCAGCAGACAGGGACGGGGGGGAACTGAAGCTTTCTTT
TRBJ2-3 | . | TRBV7-6 | . | CASSAFTDTQYF | TGTGCCAGCAGCGCGTTCACAGATACGCAGTATTTT
TRBJ2-7 | . | TRBV5-1 | . | CASSLASGTYEQYF | TGCGCCAGCAGCTTGGCCAGCGGTACCTACGAGCAGTACTTC
TRBJ2-2 | TRBD1 | TRBV24-1 | . | CATSDWDFGPGQGLGTGELFF | TGTGCCACCAGTGATTGGGATTTTGGACCGGGACAGGGCTTGGGCACCGGGGAGCTGTTTTTT
TRBJ1-4 | . | TRBV7-9 | . | CASTQGAGIEKLFF | TGTGCCAGCACCCAAGGGGCCGGGATTGAAAAACTGTTTTTT
TRBJ1-1 | TRBD1 | TRBV5-1 | . | CASSRGDSMNTEAFF | TGCGCCAGCAGCCGGGGGGACAGTATGAACACTGAAGCTTTCTTT
TRBJ2-2 | . | TRBV24-1 | . | CATSDFASQATGELFF | TGTGCCACCAGTGATTTTGCTAGCCAAGCCACCGGGGAGCTGTTTTTT
TRBJ1-2 | TRBD1 | TRBV20-1 | . | CSANFRDRGTF | TGCAGTGCTAACTTTCGGGACAGGGGGACCTTC
TRBJ1-2 | TRBD1 | TRBV19 | . | CASSTGQARYGYTF | TGTGCCAGTAGTACTGGACAGGCTCGCTATGGCTACACCTTC
TRBJ1-2 | . | TRBV11-2 | . | CASSFSQGYGYTF | TGTGCCAGCAGCTTCTCCCAGGGGTATGGCTACACCTTC